The T cell receptor beta chain under discussion was sequenced for a study of post-analysis software for immune sequencing data. Study in general: Patients with relapsing-remitting, secondary progressive and progressive-relapsing multiple sclerosis courses were all represented. Regarding the study as a whole: Comparison of patients with controls showed 4 to 6 TRBV segments more frequent in patients, TRBV5-6, TRBV5-1 and TRBV20-1 among them.

This CDR3 has 14 residues. The germline V gene has CDR1 SGHAT and CDR2 FQNNGV. V was trimmed by 8 bases and J by 10 bases, leaving 21 bases between them. cDNA libraries for TCR beta contained unique molecular identifiers. From around 1 to 10 million T cells, 400,000 to 650,000 cDNA molecules were obtained. MiXCR, applied by TCRdb to the PCR reads, yields one record per CDR3 protein. The profile shows about 800,000 distinct CDR3 sequences, 25% to 30% of them singletons. Of note for this clonotype: Its specificity is unknown.

V usage is TRBV11-2 and J usage is TRBJ2-1; D is ambiguous. Sequenced: blood. The source of this sequence is a girl aged 5-17 years with multiple sclerosis. CDR3 coding DNA: TGTGCCAGCGGATTTTCGCCGGCTGTATGGGAGCAGTTCTTC. Translating gives CASGFSPAVWEQFF. Variable domain in full (rest from reference TRBV11-2 and TRBJ2-1): EAGVAQSPRYKIIEKRQSVAFWCNPISGHATLYWYQQILGQGPKLLIQFQNNGVVDDSQLPKDRFSAERLKGVDSTLKIQPAKLEDSAVYLCASGFSPAVWEQFFGPGTRLTVL.